This T cell receptor (beta chain) was profiled in a study of T cell repertoires in cytomegalovirus infection (dated by TCRdb to the late 2010s). In the study overall: Donor HLA type was relevant to the analysis, as public TCR beta signatures indicated carriage of CMV infection together with the matching HLA type. Paper-wide results and their limitations: In both this cohort and an independent roughly 330-donor cohort, the cumulative frequency of public TCR beta family members distinguished carriers of CMV infection plus the relevant HLA type. In the ex vivo response, HLA-C-restricted CMV-specific TCR beta clonotypes were dominant, and in two of eight donors the single most frequent clonotype came from this HLA-C-restricted group.

The germline V gene (reference sequence) provides CDR1 LNHDA and CDR2 SQIVND. The CDR3 measures 13 amino acids from cysteine to phenylalanine. Only the CDR3 region is kept as DNA, spanning 39 bases read in frame from base 1. This clonotype was observed a few times. The clone's antigen remains unknown. One end of the junction fails to match germline, which may point to a read error. Sequencing was carried out with an Illumina HiSeq 1500. The raw public data were reprocessed by TCRdb itself: fastp quality trimming at Q25, MiXCR clonotype calling, in-frame beta chains only. CDR3 protein sequences are deduplicated, and each keeps its most common genes and DNA. The sample profile shows approximately 250,000 distinct CDR3 sequences; roughly 23% of them were found once. Together, the top ten hold roughly 18% of the sample.

What was sequenced was CD8+ T cells from PBMCs. The origin of this receptor is a human donor in good health (CMV status not recorded). Some clones in this sample may be carry-over from other donors' samples. Recombination connected TRBV19 to TRBJ1-2, with TRBD1 matching 7 junction bases. The CDR3 reads as follows: CASSLDRAGGYTF. The sequenced DNA: TGTGCCAGTAGTCTAGACAGGGCTGGTGGCTACACCTTC.